This T cell receptor beta chain was identified during a study of cytomegalovirus exposure and HLA in healthy donors. About the study: A data release that came early held some 84 million unique TCRs from HLA-typed donors. Study results and caveats: Common viral pathogens seemed to be connected with several of the most significant clusters, according to a later analysis. The study labeled fewer than 200 TCR beta chains cytomegalovirus-associated.

The PCR used 60 Vbeta and 13 Jbeta primers. The protocol was immunoSEQ multiplex PCR, while the TCRdb copy is restricted to in-frame clones and leaves out a portion. This table has roughly 150,000 clones, 65% to 85% appearing once. V lost 5 bases to trimming and J lost 2 bases, with 13 bases between them. The CDR3 runs to 15 residues. Germline CDR1 reads SGHTA; CDR2 reads FQGNSA. The table lists this clone with a few counts. What it binds is unknown. Healthy bone marrow donors made up the donor group. The chain combines TRBV7-2 with TRBJ1-5; D ambiguous. The sequence was collected from a woman under 30 in good health and CMV-seronegative. The sequenced sample was PBMCs. The CDR3 DNA sequence: TGTGCCAGCAGCCTAAGCAGTCTAGGCAATCAGCCCCAGCATTTT. It yields the protein CASSLSSLGNQPQHF.